This TCR beta chain was recovered during a study of Tregs in tolerant kidney transplant recipients. Study-wide results and limits: For some patients, primers changed over time, blocking nucleotide-level comparison. Activated donor B cell expansion appeared to reveal the most relevant donor-specific TCRbeta repertoire.

CD4+CD25+CD127- Tregs, CD4+CD25- non-Tregs, CD4 and CD8 cells were sorted. Measured with immunoSEQ multiplex PCR; TCRdb has only the in-frame clones, and not every one. The repertoire includes nearly 95,000 clones, more than 85% of them detected once, and 0.4% to 0.55% sits in the top ten. With respect to this clone: Its antigen is as yet unknown.

The source of this sequence is a human donor who received a combined kidney and bone marrow transplant. The material was CD4+ T cells from blood, obtained before the transplant.

Here the CDR3 reads CASNRFFTSGIQETQYF. The CDR3 DNA reads TGTGCCAGCAACAGATTCTTTACTAGCGGGATTCAAGAGACCCAGTACTTC. The V and J genes are TRBV27 and TRBJ2-5; TRBD2 aligns across 10 bases. With 7 bases clipped from V and 2 bases from J, the junction kept 13 bases outside the gene matches. The CDR3 runs 17 residues. CDR1 MNHEY and CDR2 SMNVEV come from the germline V gene (reference sequence).